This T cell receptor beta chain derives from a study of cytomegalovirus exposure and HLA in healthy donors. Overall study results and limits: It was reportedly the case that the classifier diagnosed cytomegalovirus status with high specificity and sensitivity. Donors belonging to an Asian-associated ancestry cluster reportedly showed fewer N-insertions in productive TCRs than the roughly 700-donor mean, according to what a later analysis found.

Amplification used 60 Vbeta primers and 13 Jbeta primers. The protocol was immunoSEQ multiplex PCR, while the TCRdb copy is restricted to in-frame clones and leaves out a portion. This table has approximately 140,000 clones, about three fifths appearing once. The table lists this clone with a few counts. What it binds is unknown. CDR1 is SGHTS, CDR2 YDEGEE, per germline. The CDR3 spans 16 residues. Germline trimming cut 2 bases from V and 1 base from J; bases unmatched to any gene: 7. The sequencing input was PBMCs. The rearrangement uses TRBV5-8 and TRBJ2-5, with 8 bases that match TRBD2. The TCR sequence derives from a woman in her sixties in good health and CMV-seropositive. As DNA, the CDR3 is TGTGCCAGCAGCTTAGGTAGCGGGACAATCCAAGAGACCCAGTACTTC. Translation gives CASSLGSGTIQETQYF.